Below, 13 T cell receptor beta chains from the same sample are listed, as sequenced in a study of CD8+CD57+ T cells in acquired aplastic anemia. Profiling of TCR beta VDJ combinations and CDR3 sequences used genomic DNA as template. TCRdb independently ran MiXCR on the reads; one entry per CDR3 protein. This table has 60,000 to 75,000 distinct CDR3 sequences, about 54% appearing once. Sequences were obtained from sorted CD4+, CD8+, or CD8+CD57+ T cells (not recorded which) from PBMCs. All receptors derive from a human donor in good health, serving as a control.

The genes are TRBV15 and TRBJ1-1, with D unresolved. The V and J ends lost 0 bases and 0 bases respectively, with 23 bases between them. This CDR3 contains 20 residues. CDR1 is LNHNV and CDR2 is YYDKDF in the germline V gene (reference sequence). CDR3 nucleotide sequence: TGTGCCACCAGCAGAGACCGACGGAGCTCTCCCCGCCTTATGAACACTGAAGCTTTCTTT. It is translated as CATSRDRRSSPRLMNTEAFF. Complete variable domain (other parts from reference TRBV15 and TRBJ1-1): DAMVIQNPRYQVTQFGKPVTLSCSQTLNHNVMYWYQQKSSQAPKLLFHYYDKDFNNEADTPDNFQSRRPNTSFCFLDIRSPGLGDTAMYLCATSRDRRSSPRLMNTEAFFGQGTRLTVV.

This clonotype came up a few times. The chain uses TRBV15 and TRBJ1-2, with TRBD1 matching 8 bases. The J segment lost 7 bases and the V segment lost 7 bases, leaving 11 bases of the junction unmatched. The CDR3 has 14 amino acids. Germline V lookup: CDR1 LNHNV, CDR2 YYDKDF (reference sequence). CDR3: CATKRTGKSGGYTF. In DNA, the CDR3 is TGTGCCACCAAGAGGACAGGGAAGTCGGGTGGCTACACCTTC.

This clonotype was detected ten times or more. The chain links TRBV20-1 to TRBJ2-5, with 13 positions matching TRBD2. V trimming: 0 bases; J trimming: 5 bases; junction bases outside the gene matches: 3. Per the germline V gene, CDR1 is DFQATT and CDR2 is SNEGSKA (reference sequence). This CDR3 is built from 15 residues. This CDR3 reads CSARDLTSGGETQYF. CDR3 sequence (DNA): TGCAGTGCTAGAGACTTGACTAGCGGGGGGGAGACCCAGTACTTC.

In this sample, this clonotype turned up many times. The V gene is TRBV28, the J gene TRBJ1-1; D remains ambiguous. V lost 4 bases, J lost 7 bases, and 10 bases lay in between. Germline-derived CDR1 and CDR2 are MDHEN and SYDVKM. This CDR3 is 12 amino acids long. The CDR3 spells CASSSGTREAFF. The DNA for the CDR3 is TGTGCCAGCAGTTCAGGAACACGTGAAGCTTTCTTT.

The CDR3 loop reads CATSREAGAPDTQYF. The CDR3 DNA reads TGTGCCACCAGCAGGGAGGCGGGGGCCCCAGATACGCAGTATTTT. The chain couples TRBV15 to TRBJ2-3; D may be TRBD2 (7 bases). Trimming pared 3 bases from V and 4 bases from J, leaving 14 bases between. The CDR3 extends over 15 amino acids. Germline CDR1 and CDR2: LNHNV and YYDKDF (reference sequence).

The chain couples TRBV29-1 to TRBJ2-7; 9 bases match TRBD2. CDR1 and CDR2 (germline): SQVTM, ANQGSEA. V lost 8 bases, J lost 6 bases, and 8 bases stayed unmatched. The CDR3 is made up of 12 amino acids. The CDR3 region is CSLLAGSPEQYF. CDR3 in DNA: TGCAGCTTACTAGCGGGTTCCCCCGAGCAGTACTTC.

CDR3 residues: CASSMAGGDDSPLHF. CDR3 coding DNA: TGTGCCAGTAGTATGGCGGGGGGCGATGATTCACCCCTCCACTTT. V usage is TRBV19 and J usage is TRBJ1-6, with a weak D call TRBD1 (6 bases). This CDR3 region has 15 residues. V was trimmed by 3 bases and J by 8 bases, leaving 14 bases between them. Germline CDR1 reads LNHDA; CDR2 reads SQIVND (reference sequence).

The chain employs TRBV20-1 and TRBJ2-5; TRBD1 might be the D (6 bases). The germline V gene encodes CDR1 DFQATT and CDR2 SNEGSKA (reference sequence). Trimming removed 6 bases from V and 5 bases from J, with 10 bases in between. The CDR3 is 11 residues long. The CDR3 bases are TGCAGTGCGGCAAGGGGGGAGACCCAGTACTTC. As protein: CSAARGETQYF.

The V call is TRBV7-8, the J call TRBJ2-7; D unclear. CDR3 size: 13 residues. Germline V gene data show CDR1 as SGHVS and CDR2 as FQNEAQ. Deletions cut 1 base from V and 3 bases from J, with 7 bases between. This CDR3 is CASSLGGFYEQYF. In DNA form, the CDR3 reads TGTGCCAGCAGCTTAGGAGGCTTCTACGAGCAGTACTTC. Supplemented by reference TRBV7-8 and TRBJ2-7, the full variable domain reads GAGVSQSPRYKVAKRGQDVALRCDPISGHVSLFWYQQALGQGPEFLTYFQNEAQLDKSGLPSDRFFAERPEGSVSTLKIQRTQQEDSAVYLCASSLGGFYEQYFGPGTRLTVT.

This clonotype was counted many times. V and J are TRBV12-3 or TRBV12-4 and TRBJ1-1; the match to TRBD1 covers 8 bases. After removal of 1 base from V and 6 bases from J, the junction contained 7 bases not matched to a gene. The CDR3 has 15 amino acids. CDR3 amino acids: CASSLGQGSSSEAFF. CDR3 sequence (DNA): TGTGCCAGCAGTTTAGGACAGGGGAGTTCTTCTGAAGCTTTCTTT.

Notes on this clonotype: A much larger clone differs by one base, so this may be a read error. CDR3 loop: CATSSTWDSSNQPQHF. The CDR3, as DNA: TGTGCCACCAGTTCTACCTGGGACAGTAGCAATCAGCCCCAGCATTTT. The rearrangement links TRBV24-1 to TRBJ1-5, with TRBD1 matching over 7 bases. This CDR3 spans 16 amino acids. The V segment lost 6 bases and the J segment 0 bases; nucleotides outside the gene matches: 7. Germline V gene lookup returns CDR1 KGHDR and CDR2 SFDVKD.

V is TRBV11-2 and J is TRBJ2-7; possible D gene TRBD2, 7 bases. Germline assignment: CDR1 SGHAT and CDR2 FQNNGV. CDR3 size: 17 residues. The V gene lost 4 bases and the J gene lost 0 bases, with 19 bases spanning the gap. The CDR3 DNA reads as TGTGCCAGCAGCTCTGGGGGGCTAGCGGACAGCTCCTACGAGCAGTACTTC. It specifies CASSSGGLADSSYEQYF.

The rearrangement joins TRBV2 to TRBJ2-7, with D hard to call. Germline loops: CDR1 SNHLY, CDR2 FYNNEI. CDR3 length: 13 residues. The ends were cut back, 7 bases at V and 7 bases at J, with 17 bases in the middle. The CDR3 here is CASKSGSSQEQYF. The CDR3 DNA reads as TGTGCCAGCAAGTCGGGTTCCTCACAGGAGCAGTACTTC. The full variable domain, completed using reference TRBV2 and TRBJ2-7, is EPEVTQTPSHQVTQMGQEVILRCVPISNHLYFYWYRQILGQKVEFLVSFYNNEISEKSEIFDDQFSVERPDGSNFTLKIRSTKLEDSAMYFCASKSGSSQEQYFGPGTRLTVT.